The entry below gives a single T cell receptor (beta chain) sequence along with its context. These data originate in a study of CD8 T cells in Susac syndrome. The CDR3 has 17 amino acids. Germline V gene sequence: CDR1 SEHNR, CDR2 FQNEAQ (reference sequence). V lost 5 bases, J lost 3 bases, and 13 bases stayed unmatched. RNA totalling roughly 0.45 to 1 ug underwent reverse transcription with random hexamers. Each CDR3 protein gets one entry after TCRdb re-called the immunoSEQ multiplex PCR reads with MiXCR. The sample holds 80,000 or so distinct CDR3 sequences; approximately 96% are singletons and the top ten take roughly 0.44%.

Sequencing was performed on CD8+ T cells from PBMCs. The sequence was obtained from a human donor with Susac syndrome. The chain uses TRBV7-9 and TRBJ2-7; 10 bases line up with TRBD2. The CDR3 DNA reads TGTGCCAGCAGCGCGCGGACTAGCGGTTGGATTCGCTACGAGCAGTACTTC. It specifies CASSARTSGWIRYEQYF.